The present entry profiles one TCR beta chain with its context. CDR1 and CDR2 (germline): MNHEY, SVGAGI. Trimming took 7 bases from V and 4 from J; bases not matched to a gene: 6. The CDR3 extends over 14 amino acids. The data were obtained in a study of blood T cell repertoires in COVID-19. Study overall: The study drew acute and convalescent COVID-19 samples from the United States, Italy and Spain. Sample material is recorded as cDNA or gDNA derived from T cells, B-cell-depleted T cells, or PBMCs.

The protocol was immunoSEQ multiplex PCR, while the TCRdb copy is restricted to in-frame clones and leaves out a portion. The repertoire consists of some 390,000 clones, with roughly 86% occurring once and the leading ten covering around 3%. This clonotype was obtained from a human donor in a cohort sampled during active COVID-19. The specimen sequenced was peripheral blood. The V call is TRBV6-5, the J call TRBJ2-3, with 9 nucleotides matching TRBD2. CDR3 nucleotides: TGTGCCAGCACCCGCGGGGGGGACCCAGATACGCAGTATTTT. Protein product: CASTRGGDPDTQYF.